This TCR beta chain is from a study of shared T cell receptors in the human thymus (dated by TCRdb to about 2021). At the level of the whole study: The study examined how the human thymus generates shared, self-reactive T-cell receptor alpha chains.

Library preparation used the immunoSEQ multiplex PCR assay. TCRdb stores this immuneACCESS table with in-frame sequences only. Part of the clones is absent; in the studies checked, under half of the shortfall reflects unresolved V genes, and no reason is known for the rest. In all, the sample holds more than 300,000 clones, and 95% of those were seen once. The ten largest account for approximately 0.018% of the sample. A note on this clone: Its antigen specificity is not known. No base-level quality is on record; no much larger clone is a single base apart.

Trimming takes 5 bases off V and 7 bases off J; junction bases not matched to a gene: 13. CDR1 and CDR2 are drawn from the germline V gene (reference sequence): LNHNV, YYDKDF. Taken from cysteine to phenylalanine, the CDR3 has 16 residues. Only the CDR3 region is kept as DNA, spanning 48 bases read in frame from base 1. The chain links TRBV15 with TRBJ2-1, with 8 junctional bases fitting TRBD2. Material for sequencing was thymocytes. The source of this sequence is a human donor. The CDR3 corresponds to CATSWPTSEELNEQFF. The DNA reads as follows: TGTGCCACCAGCTGGCCGACTAGCGAGGAGTTGAATGAGCAGTTCTTC.